The present T cell receptor beta chain was sequenced within a study of CD8+ T cells in alopecia areata. Findings and caveats of the study: Compared with normal scalp, lesional scalp had higher clonality and more expanded CD8+ clones. Relative to mice, TCR sharing across patients was less clear, a difference possibly HLA-related. Normal skin's resident alphabeta T cells are also sequenced in scalp samples. A great number of expanded lesional clones endured in scalp and blood during tofacitinib.

As concerns this clone: Antigen specificity is unknown.

V lost 5 bases and J lost 6; bases outside the gene matches: 6. CDR3 length: 13 residues. Looked up from germline, CDR1 is SGHVS and CDR2 is FQNEAQ. Specified treatment: oral pan-JAK inhibitor, 5-10 mg twice daily. Extracted RNA was reverse transcribed into cDNA, the sequencing template. Using immunoSEQ multiplex PCR, the repertoire was profiled, and TCRdb retains in-frame clones only, with some absent. Among around 150,000 clones listed, roughly 82% were seen once. The sequence derives from a human donor with alopecia areata. This specimen was CD8+ T cells sorted from blood, taken at week 4, from a patient treated with tofacitinib. The V and J genes are TRBV7-8 and TRBJ2-7; 8 bases line up with TRBD2. CDR3 nucleotides: TGTGCCAGCAGCCACGGGGGGGCCAGCGAGCAGTACTTC. It specifies CASSHGGASEQYF.